This is a list of T cell receptor beta chains from one sample in a study of blood T cell repertoires in COVID-19. TCRdb's copy holds only in-frame clones and misses some; the assay was immunoSEQ multiplex PCR. This table holds some 89,000 clones, approximately 89% found once. Sequences were obtained from peripheral blood. The receptors were sampled from a man over 45 with acute or convalescent COVID-19. CDR3s include the opening cysteine and the closing phenylalanine or tryptophan. Fields, in order: CDR3 protein, CDR3 DNA, CDR3 length, D gene, V gene, J gene, clone size. A D gene is named only where the DNA matches it firmly. The size field is filled for only some rows; it gives once, few, many or a size class.

CDR3aa: CASSPTGADGYTF
CDR3nt: TGTGCCAGCTCGCCGACAGGTGCCGATGGCTACACCTTC
len: 13
d_gene: .
v_gene: TRBV18
j_gene: TRBJ1-2
abundance: .

CDR3aa: CASSPGDRNTEAFF
CDR3nt: TGTGCCAGCAGCCCCGGGGACAGGAACACTGAAGCTTTCTTT
len: 14
d_gene: TRBD1
v_gene: TRBV28
j_gene: TRBJ1-1
abundance: .

CDR3aa: CASSFSRRQGTEAFF
CDR3nt: TGCGCCAGCAGCTTTTCCCGTCGGCAGGGGACTGAAGCTTTCTTT
len: 15
d_gene: .
v_gene: TRBV5-1
j_gene: TRBJ1-1
abundance: .

CDR3aa: CASSSYRGRRYNEQFF
CDR3nt: TGTGCCAGCAGCTCTTACAGGGGCCGCCGCTACAATGAGCAGTTCTTC
len: 16
d_gene: TRBD1
v_gene: TRBV11-2
j_gene: TRBJ2-1
abundance: few

CDR3aa: CAWKSGGARSSYNSPLHF
CDR3nt: TGTGCCTGGAAGTCAGGGGGCGCGAGGAGCTCCTATAATTCACCCCTCCACTTT
len: 18
d_gene: TRBD1
v_gene: TRBV30
j_gene: TRBJ1-6
abundance: .

CDR3aa: CASSQESLGWAFF
CDR3nt: TGCGCCAGCAGCCAGGAATCTCTCGGGTGGGCTTTCTTT
len: 13
d_gene: .
v_gene: TRBV4-3
j_gene: TRBJ1-1
abundance: .

CDR3aa: CASGRGTNEKLFF
CDR3nt: TGCGCCAGCGGCAGGGGAACTAATGAAAAACTGTTTTTT
len: 13
d_gene: .
v_gene: TRBV4-1
j_gene: TRBJ1-4
abundance: .

CDR3aa: CASSTGDTQYF
CDR3nt: TGTGCCAGCAGCACCGGAGATACGCAGTATTTT
len: 11
d_gene: .
v_gene: TRBV6-6
j_gene: TRBJ2-3
abundance: .

CDR3aa: CAISVNSQETQYF
CDR3nt: TGTGCCATCAGTGTTAACAGCCAAGAGACCCAGTACTTC
len: 13
d_gene: .
v_gene: TRBV10-3
j_gene: TRBJ2-5
abundance: few

CDR3aa: CAYQGENYGYTF
CDR3nt: TGTGCCTATCAGGGGGAAAACTATGGCTACACCTTC
len: 12
d_gene: TRBD1
v_gene: TRBV28
j_gene: TRBJ1-2
abundance: once

CDR3aa: CASTSTAGTSAGELFF
CDR3nt: TGTGCCAGCACCTCCACCGCCGGGACTAGTGCCGGGGAGCTGTTTTTT
len: 16
d_gene: TRBD2
v_gene: TRBV3-1/TRBV3-2
j_gene: TRBJ2-2
abundance: .

CDR3aa: CASSLSLAGPTQYF
CDR3nt: TGTGCCAGCAGCTTATCCCTAGCGGGACCTACGCAGTATTTT
len: 14
d_gene: TRBD2
v_gene: TRBV7-9
j_gene: TRBJ2-3
abundance: .

CDR3aa: CASSSTTRNTEAFF
CDR3nt: TGTGCCAGCAGCTCAACCACCAGGAACACTGAAGCTTTCTTT
len: 14
d_gene: .
v_gene: TRBV7-9
j_gene: TRBJ1-1
abundance: .

CDR3aa: CASSIVGRGHNEQFF
CDR3nt: TGTGCCAGTAGTATAGTGGGCAGGGGCCACAATGAGCAGTTCTTC
len: 15
d_gene: .
v_gene: TRBV19
j_gene: TRBJ2-1
abundance: .

CDR3aa: CAWSTGTGKGGTQYF
CDR3nt: TGTGCCTGGAGTACCGGGACAGGGAAAGGTGGGACCCAGTACTTC
len: 15
d_gene: TRBD1
v_gene: TRBV30
j_gene: TRBJ2-5
abundance: .

CDR3aa: CASSSGGSYQETQYF
CDR3nt: TGTGCCAGCAGTTCCGGGGGGTCCTACCAAGAGACCCAGTACTTC
len: 15
d_gene: TRBD2
v_gene: TRBV7-2
j_gene: TRBJ2-5
abundance: once

CDR3aa: CASSQDLGGPQHF
CDR3nt: TGTGCCAGCAGCCAAGATCTCGGGGGGCCCCAGCATTTT
len: 13
d_gene: .
v_gene: TRBV3-1/TRBV3-2
j_gene: TRBJ1-5
abundance: few

CDR3aa: CASSYFGRDNEKLFF
CDR3nt: TGTGCCAGCAGTTACTTTGGCAGGGATAATGAAAAACTGTTTTTT
len: 15
d_gene: .
v_gene: TRBV6-5
j_gene: TRBJ1-4
abundance: .

CDR3aa: CATRLAGVQETQYF
CDR3nt: TGTGCCACCAGACTAGCGGGCGTCCAAGAGACCCAGTACTTC
len: 14
d_gene: TRBD2
v_gene: TRBV2
j_gene: TRBJ2-5
abundance: .

CDR3aa: CASSTDLGQPQHF
CDR3nt: TGTGCCAGCAGTACGGATTTGGGCCAGCCCCAGCATTTT
len: 13
d_gene: .
v_gene: TRBV27
j_gene: TRBJ1-5
abundance: once

CDR3aa: CASSPPTGNTEAFF
CDR3nt: TGTGCCAGCAGCCCCCCCACGGGGAACACTGAAGCTTTCTTT
len: 14
d_gene: .
v_gene: TRBV7-9
j_gene: TRBJ1-1
abundance: .

CDR3aa: CASSLLGGGSDTQYF
CDR3nt: TGTGCCAGCAGCTTATTGGGGGGTGGGTCAGATACGCAGTATTTT
len: 15
d_gene: .
v_gene: TRBV7-6
j_gene: TRBJ2-3
abundance: .

CDR3aa: CASSQDRGTEAFF
CDR3nt: TGTGCCAGCAGCCAAGATCGAGGTACTGAAGCTTTCTTT
len: 13
d_gene: .
v_gene: TRBV3-1/TRBV3-2
j_gene: TRBJ1-1
abundance: once

CDR3aa: CASSKGHLNTEAFF
CDR3nt: TGCGCCAGCAGCAAGGGACACTTGAACACTGAAGCTTTCTTT
len: 14
d_gene: .
v_gene: TRBV5-1
j_gene: TRBJ1-1
abundance: .

CDR3aa: CASSARRAFGYTF
CDR3nt: TGTGCCAGCAGCGCGAGGAGGGCCTTTGGCTACACCTTC
len: 13
d_gene: .
v_gene: TRBV14
j_gene: TRBJ1-2
abundance: .

CDR3aa: CASSLSQQETQYF
CDR3nt: TGTGCCAGCAGTTTGTCCCAGCAAGAGACCCAGTACTTC
len: 13
d_gene: .
v_gene: TRBV12-3/TRBV12-4
j_gene: TRBJ2-5
abundance: .

CDR3aa: CASSHDWPANYGYTF
CDR3nt: TGTGCCAGCAGCCACGACTGGCCCGCTAACTATGGCTACACCTTC
len: 15
d_gene: .
v_gene: TRBV2
j_gene: TRBJ1-2
abundance: .

CDR3aa: CSVAVDRPQGGYTF
CDR3nt: TGCAGCGTGGCCGTTGACAGACCCCAGGGAGGCTACACCTTC
len: 14
d_gene: .
v_gene: TRBV29-1
j_gene: TRBJ1-2
abundance: few

CDR3aa: CASSFEGNLDTQYF
CDR3nt: TGTGCCAGCAGCTTTGAGGGTAATTTGGATACGCAGTATTTT
len: 14
d_gene: .
v_gene: TRBV5-5
j_gene: TRBJ2-3
abundance: once

CDR3aa: CASSENGRGSTEAFF
CDR3nt: TGTGCCAGCAGTGAGAACGGCCGAGGGAGCACTGAAGCTTTCTTT
len: 15
d_gene: .
v_gene: TRBV2
j_gene: TRBJ1-1
abundance: once

CDR3aa: CASSLTGGARETQYF
CDR3nt: TGTGCCAGCAGCTTAACAGGGGGCGCGAGGGAGACCCAGTACTTC
len: 15
d_gene: TRBD1
v_gene: TRBV7-9
j_gene: TRBJ2-5
abundance: .

CDR3aa: CASSSPGLNYGYTF
CDR3nt: TGTGCCAGCAGTTCCCCAGGACTCAACTATGGCTACACCTTC
len: 14
d_gene: .
v_gene: TRBV28
j_gene: TRBJ1-2
abundance: .

CDR3aa: CASSSGQISGANVLTF
CDR3nt: TGTGCCAGCAGCTCCGGACAAATCTCTGGGGCCAACGTCCTGACTTTC
len: 16
d_gene: .
v_gene: TRBV9
j_gene: TRBJ2-6
abundance: .

CDR3aa: CAISGAGGGTEAFF
CDR3nt: TGTGCCATCAGTGGGGCAGGGGGCGGCACTGAAGCTTTCTTT
len: 14
d_gene: TRBD1
v_gene: TRBV10-3
j_gene: TRBJ1-1
abundance: .

CDR3aa: CASSLAGLDEQYF
CDR3nt: TGTGCCAGCAGCTTGGCGGGTTTGGACGAGCAGTACTTC
len: 13
d_gene: .
v_gene: TRBV5-4
j_gene: TRBJ2-7
abundance: .

CDR3aa: CASRHRGGGANVLTF
CDR3nt: TGTGCCAGCAGGCACAGGGGTGGCGGGGCCAACGTCCTGACTTTC
len: 15
d_gene: TRBD1
v_gene: TRBV3-1/TRBV3-2
j_gene: TRBJ2-6
abundance: .

CDR3aa: CASSGWRGAFF
CDR3nt: TGCGCCAGCAGCGGGTGGAGGGGAGCTTTCTTT
len: 11
d_gene: .
v_gene: TRBV4-3
j_gene: TRBJ1-1
abundance: once

CDR3aa: CASSFLRDRDTQYF
CDR3nt: TGCGCCAGCAGCTTTCTCCGGGACAGGGATACGCAGTATTTT
len: 14
d_gene: TRBD1
v_gene: TRBV5-1
j_gene: TRBJ2-3
abundance: .

CDR3aa: CSARLTRGYTF
CDR3nt: TGCAGTGCTAGACTCACCCGGGGCTACACCTTC
len: 11
d_gene: .
v_gene: TRBV20-1
j_gene: TRBJ1-2
abundance: .

CDR3aa: CASSFYQGNEQFF
CDR3nt: TGTGCCAGCAGCTTTTACCAGGGGAATGAGCAGTTCTTC
len: 13
d_gene: .
v_gene: TRBV7-2
j_gene: TRBJ2-1
abundance: .

CDR3aa: CASSVRLAGSNTGELFF
CDR3nt: TGTGCCAGCAGCGTGCGACTAGCGGGGTCGAACACCGGGGAGCTGTTTTTT
len: 17
d_gene: TRBD2
v_gene: TRBV9
j_gene: TRBJ2-2
abundance: .

CDR3aa: CASSEAGPGLAHNEQFF
CDR3nt: TGTGCCAGCAGTGAAGCGGGGCCGGGACTAGCTCACAATGAGCAGTTCTTC
len: 17
d_gene: TRBD2
v_gene: TRBV6-1
j_gene: TRBJ2-1
abundance: .

CDR3aa: CASSSYAGTATYEQYF
CDR3nt: TGTGCCAGCAGTTCCTACGCCGGGACAGCTACCTACGAGCAGTACTTC
len: 16
d_gene: TRBD1
v_gene: TRBV6-2/TRBV6-3
j_gene: TRBJ2-7
abundance: .

CDR3aa: CASSQSGLLNTEAFF
CDR3nt: TGTGCCAGCAGCCAGTCAGGCCTTCTGAACACTGAAGCTTTCTTT
len: 15
d_gene: .
v_gene: TRBV7-8
j_gene: TRBJ1-1
abundance: .

CDR3aa: CATREADGGYYEQYF
CDR3nt: TGTGCCACCCGTGAGGCGGACGGGGGATACTACGAGCAGTACTTC
len: 15
d_gene: .
v_gene: TRBV24-1
j_gene: TRBJ2-7
abundance: .

CDR3aa: CASSFDPTGGTGYEQYF
CDR3nt: TGTGCCAGCAGCTTTGATCCTACAGGGGGAACAGGCTACGAGCAGTACTTC
len: 17
d_gene: TRBD1
v_gene: TRBV7-9
j_gene: TRBJ2-7
abundance: .

CDR3aa: CATSGGGVAYNEQFF
CDR3nt: TGTGCCACCAGTGGAGGCGGGGTGGCCTACAATGAGCAGTTCTTC
len: 15
d_gene: .
v_gene: TRBV24-1
j_gene: TRBJ2-1
abundance: .

CDR3aa: CASSPGGQRYTDTQYF
CDR3nt: TGTGCCAGCAGCCCGGGGGGGCAGAGGTACACAGATACGCAGTATTTT
len: 16
d_gene: TRBD2
v_gene: TRBV4-2
j_gene: TRBJ2-3
abundance: .

CDR3aa: CASSFQGSHEQYF
CDR3nt: TGTGCCAGCAGTTTCCAGGGTAGCCACGAGCAGTACTTC
len: 13
d_gene: .
v_gene: TRBV27
j_gene: TRBJ2-7
abundance: .

CDR3aa: CASSLGTVNTGELFF
CDR3nt: TGTGCCAGCAGCCTAGGGACAGTGAACACCGGGGAGCTGTTTTTT
len: 15
d_gene: TRBD1
v_gene: TRBV5-8
j_gene: TRBJ2-2
abundance: .

CDR3aa: CASSGDRADTQYF
CDR3nt: TGTGCCAGCAGCGGGGACAGGGCAGATACGCAGTATTTT
len: 13
d_gene: TRBD1
v_gene: TRBV5-5
j_gene: TRBJ2-3
abundance: .

CDR3aa: CASSSQGPGTEAFF
CDR3nt: TGTGCCAGCAGTTCTCAGGGGCCGGGGACTGAAGCTTTCTTT
len: 14
d_gene: .
v_gene: TRBV6-5
j_gene: TRBJ1-1
abundance: .

CDR3aa: CASTPGTGDYEQYF
CDR3nt: TGTGCCAGCACCCCCGGGACAGGGGACTACGAGCAGTACTTC
len: 14
d_gene: TRBD1
v_gene: TRBV28
j_gene: TRBJ2-7
abundance: once

CDR3aa: CASSPDINYGYTF
CDR3nt: TGTGCCAGCAGTCCGGACATAAACTATGGCTACACCTTC
len: 13
d_gene: .
v_gene: TRBV3-1/TRBV3-2
j_gene: TRBJ1-2
abundance: .

CDR3aa: CASSPPTGGMDTQYF
CDR3nt: TGTGCCAGCTCACCACCGACAGGGGGCATGGATACGCAGTATTTT
len: 15
d_gene: TRBD1
v_gene: TRBV18
j_gene: TRBJ2-3
abundance: once

CDR3aa: CASSLVGGLRGRGEKLFF
CDR3nt: TGTGCCAGCAGCTTAGTAGGAGGGTTAAGGGGGCGCGGTGAAAAACTGTTTTTT
len: 18
d_gene: TRBD1
v_gene: TRBV7-9
j_gene: TRBJ1-4
abundance: .